The rows below give T cell receptor beta chains drawn from one sample of a study of blood T cells in healthy people across ages. TCRdb processed the 5' RACE reads anew with MiXCR; each CDR3 protein has one entry. This table holds about a million distinct CDR3 sequences, about 48% found once. Sample: blood. These receptor sequences come from a man aged 25 to 40 in good health. Each CDR3 is given with its conserved first and last residue. A D gene is named only where the DNA matches it firmly. The size field is filled for only some rows; it gives once, few, many or a size class.

D	V	J	size	DNA	CDR3
NA	TRBV12-3/TRBV12-4	TRBJ2-3	few	TGTGCCAGCAGGGCTAGGCTGGATACGCAGTATTTT	CASRARLDTQYF
NA	TRBV4-1	TRBJ2-2	NA	TGCGCCAGCAGCCAAGCGGACCTTAACACCGGGGAGCTGTTTTTT	CASSQADLNTGELFF
NA	TRBV7-2	TRBJ2-5	few	TGTGCCAGCAGCTTAGTCGCTCTGGTAGGAGAGACCCAGTACTTC	CASSLVALVGETQYF
NA	TRBV14	TRBJ2-1	NA	TGTGCCAGCAGTCCAGCGTTCCAATCCTCCTACAATGAGCAGTTCTTC	CASSPAFQSSYNEQFF
NA	TRBV29-1	TRBJ2-3	few	TGCAGCGTTCGCCCCGGGGCAGATACGCAGTATTTT	CSVRPGADTQYF
TRBD2	TRBV6-6	TRBJ2-1	NA	TGTGCCAGCAGTGCGCTAGCGGGGCGCTCCTACAATGAGCAGTTCTTC	CASSALAGRSYNEQFF
NA	TRBV12-5	TRBJ2-5	NA	TGTGCTAGTGGCCGGACGAAAGAGACCCAGTACTTC	CASGRTKETQYF
NA	TRBV5-1	TRBJ2-1	NA	TGCGCCAGCAGCAAGTCGGGGACATTCACCTACAATGAGCAGTTCTTC	CASSKSGTFTYNEQFF
TRBD2	TRBV3-1	TRBJ2-3	NA	TGTGCCTGCAGCCAAGGGGTTCCAGGGAGGGCAGATACGCAGTATTTT	CACSQGVPGRADTQYF
NA	TRBV21-1	TRBJ1-5	NA	TGTGCCAGCAGCAAAGCGGCAGGGCGAAAGTCACCCCAGCATTTT	CASSKAAGRKSPQHF
TRBD1	TRBV7-9	TRBJ2-7	many	TGTGCCAGCAGCTTCTCAGGGGGCTACGAGCAGTACTTC	CASSFSGGYEQYF
NA	TRBV24-1	TRBJ2-3	few	TGTGCCACCAGTGACCCGACCCCCGCGAGCGCAGATACGCAGTATTTT	CATSDPTPASADTQYF
NA	TRBV20-1	TRBJ2-7	NA	TGCAGTGCTAGGAATGGAGGTCGCTACGAGCAGTACTTC	CSARNGGRYEQYF
NA	TRBV10-3	TRBJ2-3	NA	TGTGCCATCAGTGAGTTGAGGGAAAGCACAGATACGCAGTATTTT	CAISELRESTDTQYF
TRBD1	TRBV6-1	TRBJ2-7	NA	TGTGCCAGCAGTGAAGCCGGGACAGGGGACTACGAGCAGTACTTC	CASSEAGTGDYEQYF
NA	TRBV18	TRBJ2-4	NA	TGTGCCAGCTCACCTATACAGGGCGCAATCAAAAACATTCAGTACTTC	CASSPIQGAIKNIQYF
TRBD2	TRBV12-3/TRBV12-4	TRBJ2-7	NA	TGTGCCAGCAGTTTCTACGGGACTAGCGGTTCCTACGAGCAGTACTTC	CASSFYGTSGSYEQYF
NA	TRBV5-1	TRBJ2-3	NA	TGCGCCAGCACCCTCAGGGAGATGGATACGCAGTATTTT	CASTLREMDTQYF
NA	TRBV2	TRBJ2-1	few	TGTGCCAGCAGTGCCGAGACTCCGTACAATGAGCAGTTCTTC	CASSAETPYNEQFF
TRBD2	TRBV7-2	TRBJ2-5	few	TGTGCCAGCAGCCCAACCAGACTAGCCAAATATGAGGAGACCCAGTACTTC	CASSPTRLAKYEETQYF
NA	TRBV4-1	TRBJ2-7	NA	TGCGCCAGCAGCCAATCCCCAGGGCTCTACGAGCAGTACTTC	CASSQSPGLYEQYF
NA	TRBV15	TRBJ2-3	few	TGTGCCACCAGCAGGGGAACTAGCACAGATACGCAGTATTTT	CATSRGTSTDTQYF
NA	TRBV11-2	TRBJ1-6	few	TGTGCCAGCAGCTCCGGAGGCTACCGGGACATAAATTCACCCCTCCACTTT	CASSSGGYRDINSPLHF
TRBD1	TRBV14	TRBJ2-7	NA	TGTGCCAGCAGCCAGGACAGGTTATCTACCTACGAGCAGTACTTC	CASSQDRLSTYEQYF
TRBD1	TRBV20-1	TRBJ2-1	NA	TGCAGTGCTAAAGAACAGGGGCCCAGGGCCTACAATGAGCAGTTCTTC	CSAKEQGPRAYNEQFF
NA	TRBV6-2/TRBV6-3	TRBJ2-7	many	TGTGCCAGCAGTTACAGGGACGAGCAGTACTTC	CASSYRDEQYF
TRBD2	TRBV29-1	TRBJ2-7	NA	TGCAGCGTTGAGCCTAGCGGGGACTCCTACGAGCAGTACTTC	CSVEPSGDSYEQYF
NA	TRBV20-1	TRBJ2-4	NA	TGCAGTGTAGGCAACTTAGCCAAAAACATTCAGTACTTC	CSVGNLAKNIQYF
NA	TRBV6-5	TRBJ2-7	few	TGTGCCAGCAGTTACTCGAAGGGGATCTACGAGCAGTACTTC	CASSYSKGIYEQYF
TRBD1	TRBV6-5	TRBJ2-7	NA	TGTGCCAGCAGTTACTCCCACAGGGGGGACGAGCAGTACTTC	CASSYSHRGDEQYF
NA	TRBV29-1	TRBJ2-7	many	TGCAGCGTTGCGGATGAGACCTACGAGCAGTACTTC	CSVADETYEQYF
NA	TRBV5-1	TRBJ2-3	NA	TGCGCCAGCAGCTTGGTCCCTGACACAGATACGCAGTATTTT	CASSLVPDTDTQYF
NA	TRBV28	TRBJ1-1	NA	TGTGCCACCCTGACAGGTAACACTGAAGCTTTCTTT	CATLTGNTEAFF
NA	TRBV4-1	TRBJ1-5	few	TGCGCCAGCAGCCCGTTATCATATCAGGGACAGCCCCAGCATTTT	CASSPLSYQGQPQHF
NA	TRBV10-3	TRBJ2-5	once	TGTGCCATCAGTGACTTAGAGACCCAGTACTTC	CAISDLETQYF
NA	TRBV5-1	TRBJ1-1	many	TGCGCCAGCAGCTTGACGGACACTGAAGCTTTCTTT	CASSLTDTEAFF
NA	TRBV18	TRBJ2-1	few	TGTGCCAGCTTAATCGGGACTTCGGACTACAATGAGCAGTTCTTC	CASLIGTSDYNEQFF
NA	TRBV27	TRBJ2-5	NA	TGTGCCAGCAGACCTGACGTCCGCCAGGGGAAACAAGAGACCCAGTACTTC	CASRPDVRQGKQETQYF
NA	TRBV6-5	TRBJ2-3	few	TGTGCCAGCAGTTTGGCCTACCTAGAGGCAGATACGCAGTATTTT	CASSLAYLEADTQYF
NA	TRBV11-2	TRBJ2-1	NA	TGTGCCAGCAGCTTGGAGGCCGGGTTCAATGAGCAGTTCTTC	CASSLEAGFNEQFF
TRBD1	TRBV12-3/TRBV12-4	TRBJ2-1	NA	TGTGCCAGCAGTCTAGGTGACAGGGGACCCTACAATGAGCAGTTCTTC	CASSLGDRGPYNEQFF
NA	TRBV4-1	TRBJ1-4	few	TGCGCCAGCAGCCTCCGGCCAGGAACATTAAAACTGTTTTTT	CASSLRPGTLKLFF
NA	TRBV5-4	TRBJ2-1	NA	TGTGCCAGCAGCTTGTTATTCAGGAGCGAGACCCACGCATTAGGACGGACCTACAATGAGCAGTTCTTC	CASSLLFRSETHALGRTYNEQFF
NA	TRBV20-1	TRBJ2-7	NA	TGCAGTGCTGGACCAGTCTACGAGCAGTACTTC	CSAGPVYEQYF
TRBD1	TRBV20-1	TRBJ2-3	many	TGCAGTGCTAGAGTTGGGACAGCTAGCACAGATACGCAGTATTTT	CSARVGTASTDTQYF
TRBD1	TRBV12-3/TRBV12-4	TRBJ2-5	NA	TGTGCCAGCAGCCGTACAGGGGGAAGCCAAGAGACCCAGTACTTC	CASSRTGGSQETQYF
NA	TRBV6-5	TRBJ1-4	NA	TGTGCCAGCAGTTCTCGACAGACAGCAACTAATGAAAAACTGTTTTTT	CASSSRQTATNEKLFF
TRBD1	TRBV12-3/TRBV12-4	TRBJ1-1	few	TGTGCCAGCAGTTTGCGGAGGGGGCATACTGAAGCTTTCTTT	CASSLRRGHTEAFF